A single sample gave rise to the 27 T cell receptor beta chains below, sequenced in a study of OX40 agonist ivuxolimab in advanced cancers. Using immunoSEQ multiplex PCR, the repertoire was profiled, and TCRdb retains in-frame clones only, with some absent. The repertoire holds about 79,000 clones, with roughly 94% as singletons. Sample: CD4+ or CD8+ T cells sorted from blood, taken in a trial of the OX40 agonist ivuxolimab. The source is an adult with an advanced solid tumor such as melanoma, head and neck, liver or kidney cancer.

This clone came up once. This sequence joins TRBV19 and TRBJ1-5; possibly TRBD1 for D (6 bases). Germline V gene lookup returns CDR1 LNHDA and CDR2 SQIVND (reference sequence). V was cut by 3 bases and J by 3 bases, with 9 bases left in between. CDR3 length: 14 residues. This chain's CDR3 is CASSIGQSNQPQHF. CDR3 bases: TGTGCCAGTAGTATCGGACAGTCCAATCAGCCCCAGCATTTT. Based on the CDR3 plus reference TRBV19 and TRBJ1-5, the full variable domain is DGGITQSPKYLFRKEGQNVTLSCEQNLNHDAMYWYRQDPGQGLRLIYYSQIVNDFQKGDIAEGYSVSREKKESFPLTVTSAQKNPTAFYLCASSIGQSNQPQHFGDGTRLSIL.

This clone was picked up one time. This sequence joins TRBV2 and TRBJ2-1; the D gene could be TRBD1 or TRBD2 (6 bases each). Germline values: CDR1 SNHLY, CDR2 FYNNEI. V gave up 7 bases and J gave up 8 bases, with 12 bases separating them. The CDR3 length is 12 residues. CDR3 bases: TGTGCCAGCACAGGGGACTTCGATGAGCAGTTCTTC. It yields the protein CASTGDFDEQFF.

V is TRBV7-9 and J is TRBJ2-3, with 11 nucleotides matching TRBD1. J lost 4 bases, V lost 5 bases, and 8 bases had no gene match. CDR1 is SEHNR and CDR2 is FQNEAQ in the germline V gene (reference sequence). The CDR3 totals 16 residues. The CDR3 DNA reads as TGTGCCAGCAGCCGCGTGGACAGGGGGCCGCCAGATACGCAGTATTTT. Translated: CASSRVDRGPPDTQYF.

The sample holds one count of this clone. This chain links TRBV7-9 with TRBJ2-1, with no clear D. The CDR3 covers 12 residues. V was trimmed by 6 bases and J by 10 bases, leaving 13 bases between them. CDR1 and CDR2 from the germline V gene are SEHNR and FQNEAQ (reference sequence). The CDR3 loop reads CASRRGVQEQFF. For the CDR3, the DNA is TGTGCCAGCAGGCGCGGAGTCCAAGAGCAGTTCTTC.

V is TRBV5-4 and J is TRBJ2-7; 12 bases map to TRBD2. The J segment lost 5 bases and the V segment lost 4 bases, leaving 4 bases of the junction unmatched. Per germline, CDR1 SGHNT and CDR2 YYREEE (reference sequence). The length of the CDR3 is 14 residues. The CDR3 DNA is TGTGCCAGCAGCCGACTAGCGGGAGAAAACGAGCAGTACTTC. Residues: CASSRLAGENEQYF.

CDR3 nucleotide sequence: TGTGCCAGCAGCCTGTCACCCGGGACAGGGTCGGGTGAGCAGTTCTTC. It is translated as CASSLSPGTGSGEQFF. The rearrangement joins TRBV5-5 to TRBJ2-1, with 9 bases aligning to TRBD1. Germline V gene sequence: CDR1 SGHKS, CDR2 YYEKEE (reference sequence). Unmatched junction bases numbered 14, after V lost 4 bases and J lost 9 bases. This CDR3 region has 16 residues. The whole variable domain, remainder taken from reference TRBV5-5 and TRBJ2-1, is DAGVTQSPTHLIKTRGQQVTLRCSPISGHKSVSWYQQVLGQGPQFIFQYYEKEERGRGNFPDRFSARQFPNYSSELNVNALLLGDSALYLCASSLSPGTGSGEQFFGPGTRLTVL.

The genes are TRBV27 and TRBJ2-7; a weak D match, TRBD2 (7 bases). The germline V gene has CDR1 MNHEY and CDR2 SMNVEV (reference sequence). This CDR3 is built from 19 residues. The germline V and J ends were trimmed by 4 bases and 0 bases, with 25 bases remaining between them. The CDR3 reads CASSWGGPSDSGGSYEQYF. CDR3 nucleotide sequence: TGTGCCAGCAGTTGGGGGGGCCCATCAGACTCCGGGGGCTCCTACGAGCAGTACTTC.

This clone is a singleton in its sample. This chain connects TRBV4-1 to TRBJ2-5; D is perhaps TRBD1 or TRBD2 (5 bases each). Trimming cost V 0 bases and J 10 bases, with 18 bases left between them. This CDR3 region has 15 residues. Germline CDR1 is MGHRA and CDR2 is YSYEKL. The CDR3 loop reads CASSQDFRDPRVQYF. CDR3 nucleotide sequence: TGCGCCAGCAGCCAAGACTTCCGGGACCCACGCGTCCAGTACTTC.

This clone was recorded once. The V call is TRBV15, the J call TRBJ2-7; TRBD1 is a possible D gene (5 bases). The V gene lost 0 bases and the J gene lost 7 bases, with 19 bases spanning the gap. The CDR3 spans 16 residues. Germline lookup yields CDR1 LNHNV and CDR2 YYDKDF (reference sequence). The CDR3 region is CATSRDFTGLSGEQYF. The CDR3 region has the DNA TGTGCCACCAGCAGAGATTTCACAGGTCTTTCGGGTGAGCAGTACTTC.

The CDR3 protein is CASSFSEAFF. CDR3 nucleotides: TGTGCCAGCAGCTTTAGCGAGGCTTTCTTT. The chain is built from TRBV7-9 and TRBJ1-1; D is unresolved. Germline CDR1 and CDR2: SEHNR and FQNEAQ (reference sequence). V was clipped by 3 bases and J by 11 bases, with 7 bases between them. The CDR3 extends over 10 amino acids.

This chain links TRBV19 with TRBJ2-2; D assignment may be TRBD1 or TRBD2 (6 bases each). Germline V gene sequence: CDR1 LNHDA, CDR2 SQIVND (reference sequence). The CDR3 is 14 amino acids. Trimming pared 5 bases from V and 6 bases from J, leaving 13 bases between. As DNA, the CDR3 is TGTGCCAGTAGTCCAGGAGGGGGTGCCGGGGAGCTGTTTTTT. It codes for CASSPGGGAGELFF.

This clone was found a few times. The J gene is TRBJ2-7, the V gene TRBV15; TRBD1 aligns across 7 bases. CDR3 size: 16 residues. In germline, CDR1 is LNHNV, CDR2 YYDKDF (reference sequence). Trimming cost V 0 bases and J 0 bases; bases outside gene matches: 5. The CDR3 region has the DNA TGTGCCACCAGCAGAGATAGTGGGGACAGCTCCTACGAGCAGTACTTC. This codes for CATSRDSGDSSYEQYF.

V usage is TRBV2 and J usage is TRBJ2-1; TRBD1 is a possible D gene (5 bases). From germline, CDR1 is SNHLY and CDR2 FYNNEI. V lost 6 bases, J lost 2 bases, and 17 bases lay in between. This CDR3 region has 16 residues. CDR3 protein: CASSLQQDYPYNEQFF. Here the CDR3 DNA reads TGTGCCAGCAGCCTTCAACAGGATTATCCCTACAATGAGCAGTTCTTC. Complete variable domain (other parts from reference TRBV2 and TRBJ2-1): EPEVTQTPSHQVTQMGQEVILRCVPISNHLYFYWYRQILGQKVEFLVSFYNNEISEKSEIFDDQFSVERPDGSNFTLKIRSTKLEDSAMYFCASSLQQDYPYNEQFFGPGTRLTVL.

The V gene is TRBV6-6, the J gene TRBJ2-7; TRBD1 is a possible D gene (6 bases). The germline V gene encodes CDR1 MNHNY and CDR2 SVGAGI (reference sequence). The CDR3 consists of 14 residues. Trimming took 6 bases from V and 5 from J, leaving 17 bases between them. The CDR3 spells CASSPDPYRDEQYF. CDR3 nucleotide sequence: TGTGCCAGCAGCCCCGACCCATACAGGGACGAGCAGTACTTC.

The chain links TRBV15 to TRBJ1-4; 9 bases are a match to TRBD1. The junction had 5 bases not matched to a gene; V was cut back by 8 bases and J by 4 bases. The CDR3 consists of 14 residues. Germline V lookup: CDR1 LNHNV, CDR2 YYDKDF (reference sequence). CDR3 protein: CATRTGGINEKLFF. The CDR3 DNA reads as TGTGCCACCCGTACAGGGGGCATTAATGAAAAACTGTTTTTT.

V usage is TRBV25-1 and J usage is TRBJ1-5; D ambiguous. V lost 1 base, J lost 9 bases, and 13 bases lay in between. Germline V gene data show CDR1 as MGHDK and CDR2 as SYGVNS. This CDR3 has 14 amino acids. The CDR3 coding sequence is TGTGCCAGCAGTGAATTGGAGTCCAGTGTGCCCCAGCATTTT. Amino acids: CASSELESSVPQHF.

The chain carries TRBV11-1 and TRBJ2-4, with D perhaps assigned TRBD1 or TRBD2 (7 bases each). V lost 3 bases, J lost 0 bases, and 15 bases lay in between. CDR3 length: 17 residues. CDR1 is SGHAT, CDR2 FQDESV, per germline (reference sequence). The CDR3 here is CASSFRGGRGAKNIQYF. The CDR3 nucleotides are TGTGCCAGCAGCTTCAGGGGGGGCAGGGGAGCCAAAAACATTCAGTACTTC.

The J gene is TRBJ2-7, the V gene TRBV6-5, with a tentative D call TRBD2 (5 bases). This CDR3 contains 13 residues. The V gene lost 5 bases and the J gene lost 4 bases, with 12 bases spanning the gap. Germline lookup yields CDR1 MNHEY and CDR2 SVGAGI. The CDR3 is CASSTSSGYEQYF. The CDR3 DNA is TGTGCCAGCAGTACCTCCTCGGGGTACGAGCAGTACTTC.

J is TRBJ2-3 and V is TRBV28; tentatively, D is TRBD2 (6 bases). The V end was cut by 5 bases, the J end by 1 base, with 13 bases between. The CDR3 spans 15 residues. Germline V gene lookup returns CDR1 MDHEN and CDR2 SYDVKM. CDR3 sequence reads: CASSIYSGGTDTQYF. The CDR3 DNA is TGTGCCAGCAGTATATATAGCGGTGGCACAGATACGCAGTATTTT.

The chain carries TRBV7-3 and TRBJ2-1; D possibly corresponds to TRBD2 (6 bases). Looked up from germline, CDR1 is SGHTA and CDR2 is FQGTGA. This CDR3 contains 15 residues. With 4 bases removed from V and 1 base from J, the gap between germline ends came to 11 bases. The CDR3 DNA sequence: TGTGCCAGCAGCTCCCTGGAGGGGTCCTACAATGAGCAGTTCTTC. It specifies CASSSLEGSYNEQFF.

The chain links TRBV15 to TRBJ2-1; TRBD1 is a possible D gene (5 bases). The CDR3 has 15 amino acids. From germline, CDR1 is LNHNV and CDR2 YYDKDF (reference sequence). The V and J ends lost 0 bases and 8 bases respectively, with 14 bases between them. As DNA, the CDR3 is TGTGCCACCAGCAGAGATAATGCAGGGTACCATGAGCAGTTCTTC. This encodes CATSRDNAGYHEQFF.

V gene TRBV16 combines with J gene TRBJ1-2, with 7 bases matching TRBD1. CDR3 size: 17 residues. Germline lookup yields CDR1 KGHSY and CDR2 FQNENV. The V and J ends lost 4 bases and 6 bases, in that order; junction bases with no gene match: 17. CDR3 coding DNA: TGTGCCAGCAGCCGAGGGGGACAGCCGTCCCCCATCGATGGCTACACCTTC. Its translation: CASSRGGQPSPIDGYTF. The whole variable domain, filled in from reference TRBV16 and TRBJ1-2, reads GEEVAQTPKHLVRGEGQKAKLYCAPIKGHSYVFWYQQVLKNEFKFLISFQNENVFDETGMPKERFSAKCLPNSPCSLEIQATKLEDSAVYFCASSRGGQPSPIDGYTFGSGTRLTVV.

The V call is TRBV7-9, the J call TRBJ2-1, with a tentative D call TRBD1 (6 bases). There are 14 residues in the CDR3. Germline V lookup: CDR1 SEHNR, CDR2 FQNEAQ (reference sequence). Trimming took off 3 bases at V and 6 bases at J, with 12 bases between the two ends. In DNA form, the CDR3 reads TGTGCCAGCAGCTTCAACCTAGGGGGCAATGAGCAGTTCTTC. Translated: CASSFNLGGNEQFF.

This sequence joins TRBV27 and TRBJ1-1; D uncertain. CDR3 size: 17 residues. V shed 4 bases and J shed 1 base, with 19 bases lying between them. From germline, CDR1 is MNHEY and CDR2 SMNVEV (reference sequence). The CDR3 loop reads CASSSPSISTENTEAFF. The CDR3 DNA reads TGTGCCAGCAGTTCTCCCTCCATTTCGACGGAGAACACTGAAGCTTTCTTT.

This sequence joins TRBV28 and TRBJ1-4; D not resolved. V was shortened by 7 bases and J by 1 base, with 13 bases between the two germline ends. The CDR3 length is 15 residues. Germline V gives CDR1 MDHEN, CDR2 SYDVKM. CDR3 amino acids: CASTFGEGTNEKLFF. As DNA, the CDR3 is TGTGCCAGCACCTTTGGCGAGGGAACTAATGAAAAACTGTTTTTT.

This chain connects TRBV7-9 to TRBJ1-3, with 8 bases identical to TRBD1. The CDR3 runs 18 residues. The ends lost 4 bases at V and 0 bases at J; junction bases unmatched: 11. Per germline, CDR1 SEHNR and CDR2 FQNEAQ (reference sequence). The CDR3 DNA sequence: TGTGCCAGCAGCTCAGGGCTCCGGACAGGGAGCTCTGGAAACACCATATATTTT. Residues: CASSSGLRTGSSGNTIYF.

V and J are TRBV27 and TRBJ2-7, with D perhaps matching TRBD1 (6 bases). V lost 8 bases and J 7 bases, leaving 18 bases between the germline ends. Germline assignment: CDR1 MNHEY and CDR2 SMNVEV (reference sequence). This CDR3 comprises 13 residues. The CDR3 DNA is TGTGCCAGCGTGGATACGCAGGGGCGAGAGCAGTACTTC. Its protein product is CASVDTQGREQYF.